This record covers a single TCR beta chain. Its antigen is currently not known. Base quality data are lacking; no much larger clone is found one base away. The source of the sample is a study of T cell responses to AZD1222 COVID-19 vaccine (dated by TCRdb to 2020 to 2022). With regard to the full study: A total of 230 to 250 trial participants underwent TCR sequencing, of whom 200 to 220 had received two doses of AZD1222 and roughly 26 had received two doses of the MenACWY control vaccine. Trial participants were enrolled by age into subgroups of 18-55, 56-69 and 70-plus years, and around 150, 28 and 57 TCR-sequenced participants, respectively, were included in these subgroups. The paper as a whole reports these results and caveats: Reportedly, almost half of the unique spike-specific TCRs recognized epitopes lying outside the regions that are mutated in the B.1.351 and B.1.1.7 variants. The 56-69-year group was small, and its depth increase did not reach significance, likely because of low power. Because no day 14 peak-response samples were available, repertoires were characterized only after the peak T cell response. After two AZD1222 doses, both the breadth and the depth of spike-specific TCRs were significantly higher than at day 0 and than in MenACWY recipients. Most participants were white British and females outnumbered males, and the authors suggested that clonal diversity may have been underestimated. The vaccine-associated CD4 TCRs covered the entire spike protein, and the dominant responses fell in regions 160-218 and 743-854. Only a handful of AZD1222 recipients were SARS-CoV-2 seropositive at baseline, limiting conclusions about previously exposed vaccinees.

The CDR3 regions of human TCRbeta chains were analyzed by immunosequencing. The authors' analysis ran thus. TCRs in the repertoires were compared against a reference library of SARS-CoV-2-specific TCRs that had been generated with the MIRA antigen-specificity platform. Breadth meant the fraction of unique TCRs that were SARS-CoV-2-associated, whereas depth meant the fraction of total T cells that were SARS-CoV-2-associated. Each spike-specific TCR was assigned to its reactive spike region and to a CD4 or CD8 class using the MIRA data. Log10-transformed breadth and depth values were compared by one-way ANOVA with Sidak's multiple comparisons tests. Here the immuneACCESS table is served through TCRdb, limited to in-frame sequences with V and J called. Missing clones are a known gap in these copies; in checked studies unresolved V genes cover under half, and the rest lacks a known reason. The D gene and trimming were derived from the DNA, and the V and J assignments and clone size from that table. This sample lists under 150,000 clones; around 90% were detected once. The top ten hold less than 2% of the sample.

Read against the paper, the sample's time point label means: about 28 days (+/-7) after the second vaccine dose. Because spike-specific TCR depth and breadth did not differ between the two schedules, AZD1222 recipients who got a second dose at roughly 4 weeks were pooled with those who got a second dose at roughly 12 weeks. Vaccinee samples came from UK trials COV001 and COV002, including a single-blind randomized controlled phase 2/3 trial of AZD1222 (ChAdOx1 nCoV-19) in healthy adults. Trial participant PBMC samples were collected at day 0 and day 28 after the second dose for TCRbeta chain sequencing. The source material was peripheral blood, sampled 28 days after the second AZD1222 dose. This TCR derives from an adult who received the AZD1222 COVID-19 vaccine.

CDR3 reads: CASSLAARGEGEAFF. DNA sequence: TGCGCCAGCAGCTTGGCCGCCAGGGGGGAGGGTGAAGCTTTCTTT. The rearrangement joined TRBV5-1 to TRBJ1-1; TRBD1 aligns with 7 central bases. The germline V end is reduced by 0 bases and the J end by 7 bases; junction bases left unmatched: 9. CDR1 and CDR2 are read off the germline V gene as SGHRS and YFSETQ. Counted from cysteine to phenylalanine, this CDR3 has 15 amino acids. Solely the CDR3 DNA is kept, with 45 bases framed from the first base.